These 13 T cell receptor beta chains came from one sample sequenced in a study of cytomegalovirus exposure and HLA in healthy donors. PCR employed 60 Vbeta and 13 Jbeta primers. Measured with immunoSEQ multiplex PCR; TCRdb has only the in-frame clones, and not every one. In the table there are roughly 150,000 clones, around 80% of which are singletons. The sequencing input was PBMCs. The receptors come from a female donor in good health and CMV-seronegative.

The chain couples TRBV5-1 to TRBJ2-7, with TRBD2 as a possible D gene (7 bases). The ends were cut back, 1 base at V and 4 bases at J, with 15 bases in the middle. Germline V gene data show CDR1 as SGHRS and CDR2 as YFSETQ. The CDR3 length is 15 residues. Here the CDR3 DNA reads TGCGCCAGCAGCTTGTTTGGGGGGGCCGTTTACGAGCAGTACTTC. As protein: CASSLFGGAVYEQYF.

This clone was seen a few times. V usage is TRBV6-5 and J usage is TRBJ2-7; weak D call: TRBD2 (6 bases). CDR3 size: 13 residues. Germline loops: CDR1 MNHEY, CDR2 SVGAGI. V lost 6 bases and J lost 7, with 16 bases in between. The CDR3 loop is CASRRDAVGEQYF. CDR3 DNA: TGTGCCAGCAGGCGGGACGCTGTGGGAGAGCAGTACTTC.

J is TRBJ1-6 and V is TRBV6-1; TRBD1 might be the D (5 bases). The germline gives CDR1 MNHNS, CDR2 SASEGT. Between the trimmed V and J ends, which lost 6 bases and 9 bases, there was a span of 15 bases. The CDR3 runs 14 residues. The CDR3 DNA follows: TGTGCCAGCAGCTTCAGGACGGGGGTTTCACCCCTCCACTTT. This gives the protein CASSFRTGVSPLHF.

V is TRBV2 and J is TRBJ1-2; TRBD1 matches 7 bases. The CDR3 sequence is 13 residues long. Germline CDR1 is SNHLY and CDR2 is FYNNEI. The V gene end was trimmed by 4 bases and the J gene end by 4 bases; junction bases not matched to a gene: 3. The CDR3 reads CASSGGTVYGYTF. The CDR3 bases are TGTGCCAGCAGTGGGGGGACAGTCTATGGCTACACCTTC. Looking up the rest from reference TRBV2 and TRBJ1-2 gives the full variable domain: EPEVTQTPSHQVTQMGQEVILRCVPISNHLYFYWYRQILGQKVEFLVSFYNNEISEKSEIFDDQFSVERPDGSNFTLKIRSTKLEDSAMYFCASSGGTVYGYTFGSGTRLTVV.

The chain is built from TRBV5-1 and TRBJ2-3; TRBD2 might be the D (5 bases). Trimming cost V 4 bases and J 5 bases, with 20 bases left between them. The CDR3 loop spans 16 amino acids. Germline V gene lookup returns CDR1 SGHRS and CDR2 YFSETQ. Here the CDR3 reads CASSPSHGLAEDTQYF. The CDR3 DNA reads as TGCGCCAGCAGCCCATCCCACGGGCTAGCAGAAGATACGCAGTATTTT. The full variable domain, with the rest looked up from reference TRBV5-1 and TRBJ2-3, is KAGVTQTPRYLIKTRGQQVTLSCSPISGHRSVSWYQQTPGQGLQFLFEYFSETQRNKGNFPGRFSGRQFSNSRSEMNVSTLELGDSALYLCASSPSHGLAEDTQYFGPGTRLTVL.

The chain recombines TRBV14 with TRBJ1-1; the match to TRBD1 covers 7 bases. The CDR3 spans 14 residues. V was pared by 3 bases and J by 4 bases, with 5 bases of the junction left unmatched. CDR1 SGHDN and CDR2 FVKESK come from the germline V gene. The CDR3 bases are TGTGCCAGCAGCCAGATAGGACAGGCCACTGAAGCTTTCTTT. It specifies CASSQIGQATEAFF. The full variable domain, rest sourced from reference TRBV14 and TRBJ1-1, is EAGVTQFPSHSVIEKGQTVTLRCDPISGHDNLYWYRRVMGKEIKFLLHFVKESKQDESGMPNNRFLAERTGGTYSTLKVQPAELEDSGVYFCASSQIGQATEAFFGQGTRLTVV.

There are a few counts of this clone. The V gene is TRBV5-3, the J gene TRBJ2-7; 9 nucleotides line up with TRBD1. TRBV5-3 is noted as an ORF with a role that remains uncertain. This CDR3 contains 14 residues. V gave up 4 bases and J gave up 3 bases; unmatched junction bases: 5. Written as DNA, the CDR3 is TGTGCCAGAAGCCAGCGGGACAGGGACTACGAGCAGTACTTC. Translated: CARSQRDRDYEQYF.

This clone showed up just once. This chain connects TRBV6-5 to TRBJ1-6; a weak D match, TRBD1 (5 bases). The V and J ends lost 5 bases and 10 bases respectively, with 18 bases between them. There are 15 residues in the CDR3. CDR1 is MNHEY, CDR2 SVGAGI, per germline. DNA for the CDR3: TGTGCCAGCAGTCCTTTCAGGGCCTCGAACTCACCCCTCCACTTT. This encodes CASSPFRASNSPLHF.

The chain joins TRBV7-3 to TRBJ2-1; a weak D match, TRBD1 (6 bases). The CDR3 is 16 residues long. Between the trimmed V and J ends, which lost 5 bases and 4 bases, there was a span of 18 bases. Per germline, CDR1 SGHTA and CDR2 FQGTGA. CDR3 DNA: TGTGCCAGCAGCCCACTGGGCAGGGGAGAGTACAATGAGCAGTTCTTC. As protein: CASSPLGRGEYNEQFF.

This clone was picked up a small number of times. V and J are TRBV23-1 and TRBJ1-5; perhaps TRBD1 as D (5 bases). TRBV23-1 is treated as an ORF (open reading frame) with a function not yet certain. This CDR3 comprises 14 residues. V was shortened by 6 bases and J by 9 bases, with 18 bases between the two germline ends. The CDR3 sequence: CASSPTAGRGPQHF. The CDR3 coding sequence is TGCGCCAGCAGCCCCACCGCCGGGAGGGGGCCCCAGCATTTT.

V gene TRBV7-9 combines with J gene TRBJ2-7; 10 bases fit TRBD1. Germline CDR1 is SEHNR and CDR2 is FQNEAQ (reference sequence). V shed 4 bases, J shed 0 bases, and the junction held 6 bases outside the gene matches. This CDR3 has 16 residues. Here the CDR3 DNA reads TGTGCCAGCAGCTCCTCCGGGACAGGGGACTCCTACGAGCAGTACTTC. Amino acids: CASSSSGTGDSYEQYF.

The table lists this clone with a count of one. This chain uses TRBV23-1 with TRBJ2-3, with 8 bases aligning to TRBD2. TRBV23-1 is flagged as an ORF with uncertain function. With V trimmed by 2 bases and J by 1 base, 2 bases remained unmatched. The CDR3 consists of 15 residues. CDR3 DNA: TGCGCCAGCAGTCAAGCGGGGGGTTGCACAGATACGCAGTATTTT. Translated: CASSQAGGCTDTQYF.

Only a few counts were recorded for this clone. V gene TRBV28 combines with J gene TRBJ2-4, with 9 nucleotides matching TRBD1. The CDR3 is 16 residues long. Germline assignment: CDR1 MDHEN and CDR2 SYDVKM. J gave up 2 bases and V 5 bases, and 7 bases lay outside the gene matches. The CDR3 reads CASSLTGGASKNIQYF. In DNA, the CDR3 is TGTGCCAGCAGTCTTACAGGGGGCGCGTCCAAAAACATTCAGTACTTC. Together with reference TRBV28 and TRBJ2-4, the CDR3 gives the full variable domain: DVKVTQSSRYLVKRTGEKVFLECVQDMDHENMFWYRQDPGLGLRLIYFSYDVKMKEKGDIPEGYSVSREKKERFSLILESASTNQTSMYLCASSLTGGASKNIQYFGAGTRLSVL.